This T cell receptor (beta chain) comes out of a study of regulatory T cells in long-lasting Graves disease. Time point here: newly diagnosed GD, antithyroid drugs for less than 3 months. RNA from PBMCs was the source of the TCR library. Building the TCR beta libraries relied on iRepertoire HTBI primers, and CDR3 regions underwent Arm-PCR. Via MiXCR, TCRdb re-called the multiplex PCR reads, giving one row per CDR3 protein. Of about 320,000 distinct CDR3 sequences detected, 15% to 20% appear once; the ten largest clones hold more than 35%. The sequence was collected from a female donor with Graves disease. Sample: peripheral blood mononuclear cells (PBMCs), taken at new diagnosis, from a patient treated with antithyroid drugs.

The CDR3 spells CSARTDGGRAYEQYF. CDR3 in DNA: TGCAGTGCTAGGACCGATGGTGGGAGGGCCTACGAGCAGTACTTC. The V gene is TRBV20-1, the J gene TRBJ2-7; 7 bases agree with TRBD2. This CDR3 is built from 15 residues. The germline V gene encodes CDR1 DFQATT and CDR2 SNEGSKA (reference sequence). After removal of 3 bases from V and 2 bases from J, the junction contained 10 bases not matched to a gene.